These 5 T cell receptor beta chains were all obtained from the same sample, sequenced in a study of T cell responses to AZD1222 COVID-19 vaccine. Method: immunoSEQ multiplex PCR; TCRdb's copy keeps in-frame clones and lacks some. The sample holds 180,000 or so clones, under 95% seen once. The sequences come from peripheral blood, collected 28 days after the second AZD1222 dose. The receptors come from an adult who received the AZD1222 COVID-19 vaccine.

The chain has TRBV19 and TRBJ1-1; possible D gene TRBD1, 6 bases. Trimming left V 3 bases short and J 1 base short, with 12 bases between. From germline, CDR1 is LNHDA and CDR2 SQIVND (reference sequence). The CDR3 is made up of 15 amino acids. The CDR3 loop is CASSIVTGRNTEAFF. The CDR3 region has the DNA TGTGCCAGTAGTATTGTCACAGGGCGGAACACTGAAGCTTTCTTT.

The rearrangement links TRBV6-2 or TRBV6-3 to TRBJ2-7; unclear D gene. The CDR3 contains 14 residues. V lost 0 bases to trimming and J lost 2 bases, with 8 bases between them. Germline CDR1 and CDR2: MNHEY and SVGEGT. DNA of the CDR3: TGTGCCAGCAGTTACTCCGGACCCCCCTACGAGCAGTACTTC. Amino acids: CASSYSGPPYEQYF.

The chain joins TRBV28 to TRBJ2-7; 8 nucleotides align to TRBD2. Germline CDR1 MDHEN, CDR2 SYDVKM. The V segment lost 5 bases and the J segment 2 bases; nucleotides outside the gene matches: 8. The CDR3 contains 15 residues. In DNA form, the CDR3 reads TGTGCCAGCAGTCCTCAACTAGCGGCCCCCTACGAGCAGTACTTC. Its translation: CASSPQLAAPYEQYF.

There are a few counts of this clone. The CDR3 loop reads CASSPLLAGKTDTQYF. In nucleotides, the CDR3 is TGTGCCAGCAGCCCTCTCCTAGCGGGAAAAACAGATACGCAGTATTTT. This rearrangement joins TRBV14 to TRBJ2-3; 9 bases line up with TRBD2. V lost 4 bases and J lost 3; bases outside the gene matches: 8. Germline V gene sequence: CDR1 SGHDN, CDR2 FVKESK. The CDR3 consists of 16 residues.

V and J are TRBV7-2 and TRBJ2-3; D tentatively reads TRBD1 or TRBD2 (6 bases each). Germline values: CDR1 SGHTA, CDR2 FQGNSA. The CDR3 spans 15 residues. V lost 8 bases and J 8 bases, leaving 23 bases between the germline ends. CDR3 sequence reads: CASSGPWGAGGTQYF. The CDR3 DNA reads TGTGCCAGCTCTGGTCCGTGGGGGGCCGGCGGTACGCAGTATTTT.